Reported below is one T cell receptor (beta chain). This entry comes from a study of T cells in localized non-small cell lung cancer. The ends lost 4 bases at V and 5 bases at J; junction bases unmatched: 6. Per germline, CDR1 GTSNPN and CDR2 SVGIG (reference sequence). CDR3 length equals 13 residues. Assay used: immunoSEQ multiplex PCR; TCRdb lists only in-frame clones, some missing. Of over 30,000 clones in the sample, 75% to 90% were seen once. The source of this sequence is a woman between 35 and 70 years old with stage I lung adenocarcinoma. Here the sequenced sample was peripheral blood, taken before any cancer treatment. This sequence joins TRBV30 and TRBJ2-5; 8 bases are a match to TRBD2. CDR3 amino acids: CAWMAGGAETQYF. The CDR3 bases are TGTGCCTGGATGGCGGGAGGAGCTGAGACCCAGTACTTC.